This TCR beta chain stems from a study of CD8+ T cells in alopecia areata. Germline assignment: CDR1 LNHDA and CDR2 SQIVND (reference sequence). The V end lost 4 bases, the J end lost 3 bases, and 15 bases lay between the germline ends. This CDR3 comprises 15 residues. Following RNA extraction, reverse transcription yielded cDNA that acted as the sequencing template. The data were produced by immunoSEQ multiplex PCR, yet TCRdb's version contains in-frame clones alone and is incomplete. Seen here are about 11,000 clones, around 60% observed once, and the top ten hold more than 12%. The investigators collected lesional scalp punch biopsies and peripheral blood from alopecia areata patients.

The chain joins TRBV19 to TRBJ1-1; a possible D gene is TRBD1 (6 bases). The clonotype comes from a human donor with alopecia areata. The sequencing sample was made of skin. CDR3 protein: CASSTPPGADTEAFF. The CDR3 bases are TGTGCCAGTAGTACGCCCCCGGGGGCGGACACTGAAGCTTTCTTT.